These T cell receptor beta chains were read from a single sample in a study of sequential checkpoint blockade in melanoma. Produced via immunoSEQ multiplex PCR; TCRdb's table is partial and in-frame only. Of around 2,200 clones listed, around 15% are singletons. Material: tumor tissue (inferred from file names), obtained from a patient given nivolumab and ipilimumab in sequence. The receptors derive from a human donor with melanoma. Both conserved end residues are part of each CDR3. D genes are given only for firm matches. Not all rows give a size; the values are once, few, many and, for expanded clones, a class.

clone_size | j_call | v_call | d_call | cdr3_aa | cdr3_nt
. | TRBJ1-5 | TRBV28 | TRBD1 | CASSSTGANQPQHF | TGTGCCAGCAGTTCCACAGGGGCAAATCAGCCCCAGCATTTT
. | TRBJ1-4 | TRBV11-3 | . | CASSSGRGAAAAGEKLFF | TGTGCCAGCAGCTCGGGGCGGGGAGCAGCAGCGGCGGGGGAAAAACTGTTTTTT
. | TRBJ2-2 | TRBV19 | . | CASSRRRGGTTNTGELFF | TGTGCCAGTAGCCGCCGGAGGGGGGGCACCACGAACACCGGGGAGCTGTTTTTT
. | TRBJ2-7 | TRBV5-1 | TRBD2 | CASSSTPGLASYEQYF | TGCGCCAGCAGCTCCACCCCGGGACTAGCATCGTATGAGCAGTACTTC
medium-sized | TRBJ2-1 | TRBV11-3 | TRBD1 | CASSSRDRGSYNEQFF | TGTGCCAGCAGCTCACGGGACAGGGGCTCCTACAATGAGCAGTTCTTC
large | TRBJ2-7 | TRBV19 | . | CASTLSSNGGYEQYF | TGTGCCAGTACCCTATCTAGTAATGGCGGCTACGAGCAGTACTTC
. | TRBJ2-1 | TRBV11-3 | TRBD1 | CASSLRGETGTVYYNEQFF | TGTGCCAGCAGCTTAAGGGGCGAGACCGGGACAGTATATTACAATGAGCAGTTCTTC
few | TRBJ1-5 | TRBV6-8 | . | CASTPGGIGFQPQHF | TGTGCCAGCACCCCGGGGGGAATCGGGTTTCAGCCCCAGCATTTT
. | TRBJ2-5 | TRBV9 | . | CASSVGPGWVETQYF | TGTGCCAGCAGCGTAGGCCCAGGGTGGGTAGAGACCCAGTACTTC
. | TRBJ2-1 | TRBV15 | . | CATSRPPGGVKQFF | TGTGCCACCAGCAGACCCCCTGGTGGGGTTAAGCAGTTCTTC
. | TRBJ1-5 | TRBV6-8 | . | CASSYPDSNQPQHF | TGTGCCAGCAGTTACCCCGATAGCAATCAGCCCCAGCATTTT
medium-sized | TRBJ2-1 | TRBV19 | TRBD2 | CASSFSWGTSGRSEQFF | TGTGCCAGTAGTTTTTCGTGGGGGACTAGCGGGAGGAGTGAGCAGTTCTTC
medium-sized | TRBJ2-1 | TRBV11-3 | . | CASSSRDSGSYNEQFF | TGTGCCAGCAGCTCCCGGGACTCTGGCTCCTACAATGAGCAGTTCTTC
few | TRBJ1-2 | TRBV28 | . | CASSLGQRDGYTF | TGTGCCAGCAGTTTGGGGCAGCGAGATGGCTACACCTTC